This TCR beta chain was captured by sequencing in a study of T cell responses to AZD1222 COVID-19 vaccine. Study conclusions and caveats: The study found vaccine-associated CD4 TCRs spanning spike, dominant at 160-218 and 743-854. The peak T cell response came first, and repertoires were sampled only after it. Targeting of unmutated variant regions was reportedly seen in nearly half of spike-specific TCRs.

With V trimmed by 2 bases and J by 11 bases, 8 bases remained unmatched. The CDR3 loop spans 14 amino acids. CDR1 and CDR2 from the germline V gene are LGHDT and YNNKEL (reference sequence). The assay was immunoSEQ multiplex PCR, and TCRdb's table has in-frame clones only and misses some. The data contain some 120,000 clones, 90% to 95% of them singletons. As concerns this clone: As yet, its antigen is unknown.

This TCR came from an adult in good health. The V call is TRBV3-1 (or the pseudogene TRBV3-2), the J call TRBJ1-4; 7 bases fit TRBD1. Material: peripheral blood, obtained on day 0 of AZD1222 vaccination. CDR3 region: CASSQRGQLPKLFF. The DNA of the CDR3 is TGTGCCAGCAGCCAAAGGGGGCAGCTTCCTAAACTGTTTTTT.